A selection of T cell receptor beta chains follows, all from one sample in a study of CD8+ T cells in alopecia areata. The method was immunoSEQ multiplex PCR; TCRdb's version includes in-frame clones alone and lacks a portion of them. Among approximately 130,000 clones listed, less than 50% were seen once. Specimen: NKG2D-low CD8+ T cells sorted from blood. These receptor sequences come from a human donor with alopecia areata. CDR3s include the opening cysteine and the closing phenylalanine or tryptophan. D genes are given only for firm matches. Size tells how often a clone was seen (once, few, many) or the class of an expanded clone, and some rows leave it out.

abundance: NA; d_gene: NA; j_gene: TRBJ1-1; v_gene: TRBV4-1; CDR3nt: TGCGCCAGCAGCCCACCCCTCGGAACTGAAGCTTTCTTT; CDR3aa: CASSPPLGTEAFF
abundance: NA; d_gene: NA; j_gene: TRBJ2-1; v_gene: TRBV7-9; CDR3nt: TGTGCCAGCAGCTTAGTTAGTGCCTACTACAATGAGCAGTTCTTC; CDR3aa: CASSLVSAYYNEQFF
abundance: few; d_gene: NA; j_gene: TRBJ1-2; v_gene: TRBV7-8; CDR3nt: TGTGCCAGCAGCTTCGAACTAATCTATGGCTACACCTTC; CDR3aa: CASSFELIYGYTF
abundance: NA; d_gene: TRBD2; j_gene: TRBJ2-3; v_gene: TRBV7-3; CDR3nt: TGTGCCAGCAGCGACACGGGGGGGCCAGGTACGCAGTATTTT; CDR3aa: CASSDTGGPGTQYF
abundance: NA; d_gene: NA; j_gene: TRBJ2-7; v_gene: TRBV29-1; CDR3nt: TGCAGCGTTGATGGCCCGACCAGCTCCTACGAGCAGTACTTC; CDR3aa: CSVDGPTSSYEQYF
abundance: NA; d_gene: NA; j_gene: TRBJ2-1; v_gene: TRBV7-9; CDR3nt: TGTGCCAGCAGCGTAACCGGTGTCTCGGGTGAGCAGTTCTTC; CDR3aa: CASSVTGVSGEQFF
abundance: NA; d_gene: NA; j_gene: TRBJ2-1; v_gene: TRBV30; CDR3nt: TGTGCCTGGGGGTACCACAACAATGAGCAGTTCTTC; CDR3aa: CAWGYHNNEQFF
abundance: NA; d_gene: NA; j_gene: TRBJ1-1; v_gene: TRBV25-1; CDR3nt: TGTGCCAGCACGGACGTTGGCCTGAACACTGAAGCTTTCTTT; CDR3aa: CASTDVGLNTEAFF
abundance: few; d_gene: NA; j_gene: TRBJ2-2; v_gene: TRBV18; CDR3nt: TGTGCCAGCTCACCACCGGAGAACACCGGGGAGCTGTTTTTT; CDR3aa: CASSPPENTGELFF
abundance: once; d_gene: NA; j_gene: TRBJ1-2; v_gene: TRBV27; CDR3nt: TGTGCCAGCAGTTCCGACATCGTGGGGGGCTACACCTTC; CDR3aa: CASSSDIVGGYTF
abundance: NA; d_gene: TRBD2; j_gene: TRBJ2-7; v_gene: TRBV4-2; CDR3nt: TGTGCCAGCAGCCAAGTGGCCAGCGGGGGAGACGAGCAGTACTTC; CDR3aa: CASSQVASGGDEQYF
abundance: NA; d_gene: NA; j_gene: TRBJ1-1; v_gene: TRBV27; CDR3nt: TGTGCCAGCAGTTTCGTGATGAACACTGAAGCTTTCTTT; CDR3aa: CASSFVMNTEAFF
abundance: NA; d_gene: NA; j_gene: TRBJ2-4; v_gene: TRBV30; CDR3nt: TGTGCCTGGAGTCTAGCTGGAAACATTCAGTACTTC; CDR3aa: CAWSLAGNIQYF
abundance: NA; d_gene: NA; j_gene: TRBJ2-3; v_gene: TRBV5-1; CDR3nt: TGCGCCAGCGGGGACACGACTAGCACAGATACGCAGTATTTT; CDR3aa: CASGDTTSTDTQYF
abundance: NA; d_gene: TRBD2; j_gene: TRBJ2-7; v_gene: TRBV4-3; CDR3nt: TGCGCCAGCAGCCAAGGCCTAGCGGGGGTCTACGAGCAGTACTTC; CDR3aa: CASSQGLAGVYEQYF
abundance: few; d_gene: TRBD1; j_gene: TRBJ1-6; v_gene: TRBV9; CDR3nt: TGTGCCAGCAGCGTCGGAGGGGGCAGTTCACCCCTCCACTTT; CDR3aa: CASSVGGGSSPLHF
abundance: NA; d_gene: NA; j_gene: TRBJ1-5; v_gene: TRBV30; CDR3nt: TGTGCCTGGAAGGTAAGGGGCTATAGCAATCAGCCCCAGCATTTT; CDR3aa: CAWKVRGYSNQPQHF
abundance: few; d_gene: NA; j_gene: TRBJ2-3; v_gene: TRBV5-6; CDR3nt: TGTGCCAGCAGCTTGAGGGACGGAGGCACAGATACGCAGTATTTT; CDR3aa: CASSLRDGGTDTQYF
abundance: few; d_gene: NA; j_gene: TRBJ2-5; v_gene: TRBV30; CDR3nt: TGTGCCTGGCCAAAAGAGACCCAGTACTTC; CDR3aa: CAWPKETQYF
abundance: few; d_gene: TRBD2; j_gene: TRBJ2-4; v_gene: TRBV7-9; CDR3nt: TGTGCCAGCAGCTCGTCCGGGACTAGCGGGAAACAGCACATTCAGTACTTC; CDR3aa: CASSSSGTSGKQHIQYF
abundance: few; d_gene: TRBD1; j_gene: TRBJ1-1; v_gene: TRBV27; CDR3nt: TGTGCCAGCAGTTGGACAGGGAACACTGAAGCTTTCTTT; CDR3aa: CASSWTGNTEAFF
abundance: NA; d_gene: NA; j_gene: TRBJ2-1; v_gene: TRBV29-1; CDR3nt: TGCAGCGTGAACTACAATGAGCAGTTCTTC; CDR3aa: CSVNYNEQFF
abundance: few; d_gene: NA; j_gene: TRBJ2-5; v_gene: TRBV28; CDR3nt: TGTGCCAGCAGTTTAGGTCCCCAAGAGACCCAGTACTTC; CDR3aa: CASSLGPQETQYF
abundance: few; d_gene: NA; j_gene: TRBJ2-2; v_gene: TRBV29-1; CDR3nt: TGCAGCGTTGAGACGGGGGAGCCCGGGGAGCTGTTTTTT; CDR3aa: CSVETGEPGELFF
abundance: once; d_gene: TRBD2; j_gene: TRBJ2-1; v_gene: TRBV5-4; CDR3nt: TGTGCCAGCAGCTCGATGACTAGCGGGGATTACAATGAGCAGTTCTTC; CDR3aa: CASSSMTSGDYNEQFF
abundance: NA; d_gene: NA; j_gene: TRBJ2-7; v_gene: TRBV2; CDR3nt: TGTGCCATCGACGGTAGCTACGAGCAGTACTTC; CDR3aa: CAIDGSYEQYF
abundance: few; d_gene: NA; j_gene: TRBJ1-2; v_gene: TRBV14; CDR3nt: TGTGCCAGCAGTTCTGGACGAAGCTATGGCTACACCTTC; CDR3aa: CASSSGRSYGYTF
abundance: few; d_gene: NA; j_gene: TRBJ2-3; v_gene: TRBV7-2; CDR3nt: TGTGCCAGCAGCCACCCCCAGCACCAAGCGGATACGCAGTATTTT; CDR3aa: CASSHPQHQADTQYF
abundance: few; d_gene: NA; j_gene: TRBJ2-7; v_gene: TRBV28; CDR3nt: TGTGCCAGCAATAGGAGGGGGTATGGTGGCGAGCAGTACTTC; CDR3aa: CASNRRGYGGEQYF
abundance: NA; d_gene: TRBD2; j_gene: TRBJ2-5; v_gene: TRBV9; CDR3nt: TGTGCCAGCAGCGTTAGCGGGAGCTATCAAGAGACCCAGTACTTC; CDR3aa: CASSVSGSYQETQYF
abundance: few; d_gene: NA; j_gene: TRBJ1-2; v_gene: TRBV29-1; CDR3nt: TGCAGCGTGCAGGGCGGCTACACCTTC; CDR3aa: CSVQGGYTF
abundance: NA; d_gene: TRBD2; j_gene: TRBJ2-1; v_gene: TRBV29-1; CDR3nt: TGCAGCGTTGCCCCAGGTAGCGGGGGTAGCAATGAGCAGTTCTTC; CDR3aa: CSVAPGSGGSNEQFF
abundance: NA; d_gene: NA; j_gene: TRBJ1-6; v_gene: TRBV27; CDR3nt: TGTGCCAGCAGTTCCTACGAGATGCCCCTCCACTTT; CDR3aa: CASSSYEMPLHF